The 27 T cell receptor beta chains below were found in one sample sequenced in a study of human T cells and chemical hapten exposure listed by TCRdb under 2021. Total RNA was isolated from unfractionated whole blood collected in Tempus Blood RNA tubes. The protocol used for the library was 5' RACE. The listed sequencing device is Illumina MiSeq. TCRdb applied fastp at Q25 and MiXCR to the public reads, then kept only in-frame beta chains. Each CDR3 protein appears once, grouped with its most common genes and DNA. This sample lists 150,000 or so distinct CDR3 sequences; roughly 4.1% were detected once. The ten top clones hold approximately 1.3% of the sample. The receptors derive from a female donor in good health.

There are many counts of this clonotype. The V and J genes are TRBV6-1 and TRBJ1-1; D gene uncertain. Germline CDR1 reads MNHNS; CDR2 reads SASEGT. V was clipped by 5 bases and J by 0 bases, with 13 bases between them. The CDR3 loop spans 15 amino acids. CDR3 amino acids: CASSSGRFMNTEAFF. The CDR3 bases are TGTGCCAGCAGTTCTGGTCGATTCATGAACACTGAAGCTTTCTTT.

At least ten counts were recorded for this clonotype. The gene calls are TRBV3-1 and TRBJ2-3; 16 bases line up with TRBD2. V trimming: 2 bases; J trimming: 4 bases; junction bases outside the gene matches: 9. The CDR3 runs to 19 residues. Germline assignment: CDR1 LGHDT and CDR2 YNNKEL (reference sequence). CDR3 DNA sequence: TGTGCCAGCAGCCAAAGCCTGGGACTAGCGGGGGGGGCCCCAGATACGCAGTATTTT. Its translation is CASSQSLGLAGGAPDTQYF.

V and J are TRBV5-6 and TRBJ1-1, with D perhaps matching TRBD1 (6 bases). This CDR3 has 15 amino acids. Germline CDR1 reads SGHDT; CDR2 reads YYEEEE. Trimming cost V 7 bases and J 3 bases, with 19 bases left between them. The CDR3 is CASRVQGSQDTEAFF. The DNA of the CDR3 is TGTGCCAGCCGAGTACAGGGAAGTCAAGACACTGAAGCTTTCTTT.

This clonotype has a handful of counts. A read error is possible here, since a much larger clone lies one base away. The rearrangement links TRBV7-2 to TRBJ2-3; D perhaps matches TRBD1 (5 bases). Germline V gene lookup returns CDR1 SGHTA and CDR2 FQGNSA. The CDR3 is made up of 15 amino acids. V dropped 2 bases and J dropped 4 bases, with 13 bases sitting between them. The chain's CDR3 is CASSLPHRRPDTQYF. The CDR3 region has the DNA TGTGCCAGCAGCTTACCTCACAGGCGCCCAGATACGCAGTATTTT.

The V gene is TRBV12-3 or TRBV12-4, the J gene TRBJ1-5; no clear D gene. The V gene lost 1 base and the J gene lost 10 bases, with 20 bases spanning the gap. The CDR3 has 16 residues. CDR3 amino acids: CASSLEVSITLDPQHF. CDR3 bases: TGTGCCAGCAGTTTAGAAGTGTCCATCACCTTGGATCCCCAGCATTTT.

Concerning this clonotype itself: A much larger clone differs by one base, so this may be a read error. V gene TRBV7-9 combines with J gene TRBJ1-2, with D possibly being TRBD1 (6 bases). Germline CDR1 and CDR2: SEHNR and FQNEAQ (reference sequence). The CDR3 length is 13 residues. The V end was cut by 5 bases, the J end by 6 bases, with 13 bases between. The CDR3 region has the DNA TGTGCCAGCAGCCCACCAGGGGACGATGGCTACACCTTC. Encoded protein: CASSPPGDDGYTF.

The table lists this clonotype with many counts. V gene TRBV3-1 combines with J gene TRBJ2-2, with no clear D. Trimming left V 7 bases short and J 4 bases short, with 13 bases between. Germline assignment: CDR1 LGHDT and CDR2 YNNKEL (reference sequence). The CDR3 runs 14 residues. Here the CDR3 DNA reads TGTGCCAGCACTTTAGGGCTCAGCACCGGGGAGCTGTTTTTT. Protein: CASTLGLSTGELFF.

This clonotype was seen repeatedly, ten times or more. The chain has TRBV15 and TRBJ1-1, with TRBD1 as a possible D gene (5 bases). The V gene's germline CDR1 is LNHNV and CDR2 YYDKDF (reference sequence). This CDR3 is 14 amino acids long. V was shortened by 0 bases and J by 1 base, with 6 bases between the two germline ends. The CDR3 nucleotides read TGTGCCACCAGCAGAGATAGGGGGAACACTGAAGCTTTCTTT. Encoded protein: CATSRDRGNTEAFF.

This clonotype was found many times. The chain employs TRBV3-1 and TRBJ1-1; possible D gene TRBD1, 5 bases. V was trimmed by 4 bases and J by 4 bases, leaving 10 bases between them. CDR1 is LGHDT and CDR2 is YNNKEL in the germline V gene (reference sequence). The CDR3 is 13 amino acids. The CDR3 DNA reads TGTGCCAGCAGCCCCGGGGGGGGCACTGAAGCTTTCTTT. Its translation is CASSPGGGTEAFF.

In this sample, this clonotype turned up many times. The chain carries TRBV9 and TRBJ2-4, with TRBD1 matching 10 bases. V lost 0 bases, J lost 5 bases, and 8 bases stayed unmatched. This CDR3 contains 17 residues. Per the germline V gene, CDR1 is SGDLS and CDR2 is YYNGEE. This CDR3 reads CASSVAPQGTGENIQYF. The CDR3 region has the DNA TGTGCCAGCAGCGTAGCTCCTCAGGGGACAGGGGAAAACATTCAGTACTTC.

The sample holds many counts of this clonotype. The chain employs TRBV6-1 and TRBJ1-2; D gene ambiguous. With 2 bases removed from V and 5 bases from J, the gap between germline ends came to 9 bases. The germline gives CDR1 MNHNS, CDR2 SASEGT. The CDR3 is 13 residues long. The CDR3 here is CASSETGLYGYTF. CDR3 nucleotides: TGTGCCAGCAGTGAAACGGGGTTGTATGGCTACACCTTC.

The sample holds many counts of this clonotype. The gene calls are TRBV29-1 and TRBJ2-3, with 10 bases aligning to TRBD2. The CDR3 is 15 amino acids. CDR1 and CDR2 from the germline V gene are SQVTM and ANQGSEA. V trimming: 1 base; J trimming: 0 bases; junction bases outside the gene matches: 1. The CDR3 is CSVEGTSGSTDTQYF. The CDR3 nucleotides read TGCAGCGTTGAAGGGACTAGCGGCAGCACAGATACGCAGTATTTT.

Ten or more counts support this clonotype. This chain joins TRBV5-1 and TRBJ1-1; 9 bases match TRBD1. CDR3 size: 12 residues. V shed 5 bases, J shed 5 bases, and the junction held 1 base outside the gene matches. CDR1 and CDR2 (germline): SGHRS, YFSETQ. The CDR3: CASRDRGTEAFF. The CDR3 DNA sequence: TGCGCCAGCAGGGACAGGGGAACTGAAGCTTTCTTT.

This clonotype was seen many times. The chain carries TRBV11-2 and TRBJ2-6; D possibly corresponds to TRBD1 (6 bases). The CDR3 consists of 18 residues. Germline CDR1 SGHAT, CDR2 FQNNGV. V was clipped by 1 base and J by 2 bases, with 15 bases between them. The CDR3, as DNA: TGTGCCAGCAGCTTAGGACCTACAGGGTTTACTGGGGCCAACGTCCTGACTTTC. Protein: CASSLGPTGFTGANVLTF.

This clonotype was seen repeatedly, ten times or more. The chain links TRBV20-1 to TRBJ1-2; TRBD1 matches at 9 bases. This CDR3 spans 15 amino acids. Trimming took 7 bases from V and 3 from J; bases not matched to a gene: 12. Germline V gene sequence: CDR1 DFQATT, CDR2 SNEGSKA (reference sequence). CDR3 bases: TGCAGTGTAAATCTCTCCGGACAGGGGTACTATGGCTACACCTTC. It encodes CSVNLSGQGYYGYTF.

This clonotype was detected ten times or more. The chain joins TRBV20-1 to TRBJ2-3, with 11 bases lining up with TRBD2. Germline trimming cut 3 bases from V and 6 bases from J; bases unmatched to any gene: 8. The CDR3 is 15 residues long. The germline V gene has CDR1 DFQATT and CDR2 SNEGSKA (reference sequence). The chain's CDR3 is CSARRTSGGVDTQYF. The CDR3 DNA sequence: TGCAGTGCTAGGCGCACTAGCGGGGGAGTCGATACGCAGTATTTT.

Ten or more counts support this clonotype. The V call is TRBV25-1, the J call TRBJ1-6, with unresolved D. CDR1 and CDR2 from the germline V gene are MGHDK and SYGVNS. Between the trimmed V and J ends, which lost 10 bases and 10 bases, there was a span of 14 bases. The CDR3 spans 12 residues. CDR3 region: CATYSSHSPLHF. The CDR3 nucleotides are TGTGCCACCTATTCCTCACACTCACCCCTCCACTTT.

This clonotype came up many times. The J gene is TRBJ2-3, the V gene TRBV6-5; 11 nucleotides agree with TRBD2. V was pared by 6 bases and J by 14 bases, with 7 bases of the junction left unmatched. The CDR3 is 12 residues long. Germline CDR1 is MNHEY and CDR2 is SVGAGI. The CDR3 spells CASSHSGGAMYF. CDR3 DNA: TGTGCCAGCAGCCATAGCGGGGGGGCCATGTATTTT.

This clonotype was counted many times. This chain connects TRBV5-1 to TRBJ1-2; unclear D gene. Germline CDR1 SGHRS, CDR2 YFSETQ. The CDR3 consists of 15 residues. V lost 0 bases and J 4 bases, leaving 13 bases between the germline ends. The CDR3 nucleotides read TGCGCCAGCAGCTTGGGATCGCTAGAAGGCTATGGCTACACCTTC. Its protein is CASSLGSLEGYGYTF.

This clonotype showed up just a few times. The chain joins TRBV29-1 to TRBJ1-1; D is possibly TRBD1 (6 bases). This CDR3 comprises 17 residues. The V end lost 5 bases, the J end lost 5 bases, and 27 bases lay between the germline ends. Germline V lookup: CDR1 SQVTM, CDR2 ANQGSEA. The CDR3 spells CSVSALQGSWSATEAFF. CDR3 nucleotide sequence: TGCAGCGTTTCCGCCCTCCAGGGGAGTTGGAGTGCTACTGAAGCTTTCTTT.

This clonotype was found many times. The chain has TRBV20-1 and TRBJ1-6; the match to TRBD1 covers 9 bases. CDR1 and CDR2 from the germline V gene are DFQATT and SNEGSKA (reference sequence). V was pared by 1 base and J by 9 bases, with 10 bases of the junction left unmatched. This CDR3 has 16 residues. The CDR3: CSARGQGGRSSSPLHF. The CDR3 nucleotides are TGCAGTGCTAGAGGACAGGGGGGTCGTAGTAGTTCACCCCTCCACTTT.

At least ten counts were recorded for this clonotype. V gene TRBV7-9 combines with J gene TRBJ1-2, with 7 bases identical to TRBD1. With 1 base clipped from V and 1 base from J, the junction kept 18 bases outside the gene matches. CDR3 size: 20 residues. Germline CDR1 and CDR2: SEHNR and FQNEAQ (reference sequence). CDR3 residues: CASSLGFRDRSWSLNYGYTF. The CDR3 bases are TGTGCCAGCAGCTTAGGGTTTCGGGACAGATCTTGGTCCCTTAACTATGGCTACACCTTC.

This clonotype was picked up many times. The chain carries TRBV29-1 and TRBJ1-1, with 7 nucleotides matching TRBD1. CDR1 and CDR2 from the germline V gene are SQVTM and ANQGSEA. This CDR3 is built from 13 residues. J gave up 7 bases and V 4 bases, and 9 bases lay outside the gene matches. CDR3 amino acids: CSVAAQGRSEAFF. CDR3 DNA sequence: TGCAGCGTTGCAGCACAGGGGCGAAGTGAAGCTTTCTTT.

The rearrangement joins TRBV10-3 to TRBJ1-1; a weak D match, TRBD1 (5 bases). Per germline, CDR1 ENHRY and CDR2 SYGVKD. The CDR3 spans 15 residues. The ends were cut back, 4 bases at V and 3 bases at J, with 15 bases in the middle. For the CDR3, the DNA is TGTGCCATCAGTGCTTCCGGGACCCGGGACACTGAAGCTTTCTTT. This translates into CAISASGTRDTEAFF.

Many counts were recorded for this clonotype. The chain carries TRBV6-4 and TRBJ1-1; D might be TRBD1 (5 bases). The CDR3 loop spans 13 amino acids. Per the germline V gene, CDR1 is MRHNA and CDR2 is SNTAGT. V was trimmed by 3 bases and J by 1 base, leaving 6 bases between them. CDR3 region: CASSEGENTEAFF. The CDR3 DNA reads TGTGCCAGCAGTGAAGGGGAGAACACTGAAGCTTTCTTT.

The sample holds many counts of this clonotype. The chain combines TRBV3-1 with TRBJ1-2; D unclear. This CDR3 contains 13 residues. Germline CDR1 is LGHDT and CDR2 is YNNKEL (reference sequence). V lost 1 base and J 4 bases, leaving 7 bases between the germline ends. The CDR3 here is CASSQVQSYGYTF. DNA of the CDR3: TGTGCCAGCAGCCAAGTGCAAAGCTATGGCTACACCTTC.

At least ten counts were recorded for this clonotype. The chain is built from TRBV2 and TRBJ1-1; D not certain. In germline, CDR1 is SNHLY, CDR2 FYNNEI. V was cut by 6 bases and J by 8 bases, with 7 bases left in between. The CDR3 consists of 10 residues. CDR3 coding DNA: TGTGCCAGCAGACAGCGCGAAGCTTTCTTT. Encoded protein: CASRQREAFF.